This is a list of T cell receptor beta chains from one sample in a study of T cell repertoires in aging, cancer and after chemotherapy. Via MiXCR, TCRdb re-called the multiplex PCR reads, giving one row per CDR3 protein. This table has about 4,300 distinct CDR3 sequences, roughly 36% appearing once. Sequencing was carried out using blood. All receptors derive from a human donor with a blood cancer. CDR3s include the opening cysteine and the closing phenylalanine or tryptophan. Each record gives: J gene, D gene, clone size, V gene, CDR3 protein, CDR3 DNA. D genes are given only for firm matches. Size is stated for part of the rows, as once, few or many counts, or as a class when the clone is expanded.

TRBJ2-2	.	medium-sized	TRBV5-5	CASSPNPTTPGTGELFF	TGTGCCAGCAGCCCGAACCCTACTACCCCGGGCACCGGGGAGCTGTTTTTT
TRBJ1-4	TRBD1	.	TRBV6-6	CASRSRDSRLFF	TGTGCCAGCAGGAGTCGGGACAGCCGACTGTTTTTT
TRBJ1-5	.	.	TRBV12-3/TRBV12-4	CASDGSDGYQPQHF	TGTGCCAGCGACGGGTCCGACGGATATCAGCCCCAGCATTTT
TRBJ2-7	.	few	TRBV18	CATGAQGREQYF	TGTGCCACCGGGGCTCAAGGGAGAGAGCAGTACTTC
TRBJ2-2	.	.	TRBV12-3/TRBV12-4	CASSLAGGGNGVLFF	TGTGCCAGCAGTTTAGCGGGAGGTGGGAACGGGGTGCTGTTTTTT
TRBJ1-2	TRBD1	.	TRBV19	CASTRQGSYGYTF	TGTGCCAGTACCAGACAGGGAAGCTATGGCTACACCTTC
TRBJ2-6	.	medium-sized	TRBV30	CAWDTGRYSGANVLTF	TGTGCCTGGGATACTGGGAGATACTCTGGGGCCAACGTCCTGACTTTC
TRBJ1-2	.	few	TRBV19	CASRATGLGGYTF	TGTGCCAGCAGAGCGACAGGCCTGGGGGGCTACACCTTC
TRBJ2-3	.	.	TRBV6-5	CASSNLESRTDTQYF	TGTGCCAGCAGCAACCTGGAATCCCGCACAGATACGCAGTATTTT
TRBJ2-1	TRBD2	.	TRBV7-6	CASSSWASGRSSSYNEQFF	TGTGCCAGCAGCTCGTGGGCTAGCGGGAGGAGTTCCTCCTACAATGAGCAGTTCTTC
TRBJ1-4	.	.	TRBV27	CASSSTFRRGGEKLFF	TGTGCCAGCAGTTCCACCTTCAGGCGCGGCGGGGAAAAACTGTTTTTT
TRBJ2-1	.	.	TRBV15	CATSRASPLGANEQFF	TGTGCCACCAGCAGAGCCAGCCCCCTCGGGGCCAATGAGCAGTTCTTC
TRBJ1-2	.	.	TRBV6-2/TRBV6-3	CASSYSRHGYTF	TGTGCCAGCAGTTACTCGAGGCATGGCTACACCTTC
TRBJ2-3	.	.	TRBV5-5	CASSPGTYTDTQYF	TGTGCCAGCAGCCCAGGGACTTATACAGATACGCAGTATTTT
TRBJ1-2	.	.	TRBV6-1	CASSGSNYGYTF	TGTGCCAGCAGTGGATCGAACTATGGCTACACCTTC
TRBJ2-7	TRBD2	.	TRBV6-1	CASSRLAGFSEQYF	TGTGCCAGCAGTCGACTAGCGGGCTTTTCTGAGCAGTACTTC
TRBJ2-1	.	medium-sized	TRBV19	CASSPRGDEQFF	TGTGCCAGTAGTCCCCGTGGGGACGAGCAGTTCTTC
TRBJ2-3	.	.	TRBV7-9	CASSENGPTAQYF	TGTGCCAGCAGTGAAAATGGCCCCACTGCGCAGTATTTT
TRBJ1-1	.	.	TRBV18	CASSPRLKSQNTEAFF	TGTGCCAGCTCACCACGATTAAAGAGCCAGAACACTGAAGCTTTCTTT
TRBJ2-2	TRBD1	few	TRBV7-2	CASSEGQGGTGELFF	TGTGCCAGCAGCGAAGGACAGGGAGGCACCGGGGAGCTGTTTTTT
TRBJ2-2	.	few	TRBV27	CASSLGGITGELFF	TGTGCCAGCAGTTTAGGAGGGATCACCGGGGAGCTGTTTTTT
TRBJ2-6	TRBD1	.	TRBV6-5	CASSQGETGGSGANVLTF	TGTGCCAGCAGCCAAGGGGAAACAGGGGGCTCTGGGGCCAACGTCCTGACTTTC
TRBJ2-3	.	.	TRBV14	CASSLLRTDTQYF	TGTGCCAGCAGCCTACTAAGGACAGATACGCAGTATTTT
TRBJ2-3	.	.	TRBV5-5	CASSFRPGVTNTQYF	TGTGCCAGCAGCTTTCGACCGGGAGTCACAAATACGCAGTATTTT
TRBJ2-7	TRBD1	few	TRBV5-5	CASSPRQGYHEQYF	TGTGCCAGCAGCCCTAGACAGGGGTACCACGAGCAGTACTTC
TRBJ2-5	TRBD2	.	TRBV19	CASSISSGRGTQYF	TGTGCCAGTAGCATCTCTAGCGGGAGGGGGACCCAGTACTTC
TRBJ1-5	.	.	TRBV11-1	CASSPGQNNQPQHF	TGTGCCAGCAGCCCAGGACAGAACAATCAGCCCCAGCATTTT
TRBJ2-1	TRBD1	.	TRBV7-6	CASSLGGQGRDEQFF	TGTGCCAGCAGCTTAGGTGGACAGGGGAGGGATGAGCAGTTCTTC
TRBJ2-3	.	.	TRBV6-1	CASSSNPDTQYF	TGTGCCAGCAGTTCCAACCCAGATACGCAGTATTTT
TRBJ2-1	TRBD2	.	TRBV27	CASTALAASYNEQFF	TGTGCCAGCACCGCCCTAGCGGCCTCCTACAATGAGCAGTTCTTC
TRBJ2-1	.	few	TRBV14	CASSQWGWRGISYNEQFF	TGTGCCAGCAGCCAATGGGGGTGGAGGGGAATCTCCTACAATGAGCAGTTCTTC
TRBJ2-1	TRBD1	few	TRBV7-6	CASSLLPGQPDNEQFF	TGTGCCAGCAGCTTACTACCGGGACAGCCTGACAATGAGCAGTTCTTC
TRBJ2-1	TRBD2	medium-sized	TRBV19	CASLKGREPYNEQFF	TGTGCCAGTCTGAAGGGGCGGGAGCCTTACAATGAGCAGTTCTTC
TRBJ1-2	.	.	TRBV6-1	CASSPLDSAVVGYTF	TGTGCCAGCAGCCCCTTGGACAGCGCTGTCGTTGGCTACACCTTC
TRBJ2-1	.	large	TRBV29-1	CSVGWVNEQFF	TGCAGCGTTGGGTGGGTCAATGAGCAGTTCTTC
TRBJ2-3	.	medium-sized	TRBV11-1	CASSTPGPSWADTQYF	TGTGCCAGCAGCACCCCCGGCCCGTCTTGGGCAGATACGCAGTATTTT
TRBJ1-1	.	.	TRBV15	CATSRAGNTEAFF	TGTGCCACCAGCAGAGCCGGAAACACTGAAGCTTTCTTT
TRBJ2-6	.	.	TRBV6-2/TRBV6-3	CASSYSREAWPSGANVLTF	TGTGCCAGCAGTTACTCGAGAGAAGCATGGCCCTCTGGGGCCAACGTCCTGACTTTC
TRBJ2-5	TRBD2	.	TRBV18	CASSYTGTSGRRETQYF	TGTGCCAGCTCTTATACCGGGACTAGCGGGAGAAGGGAGACCCAGTACTTC
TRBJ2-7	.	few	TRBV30	CAWSFLPHTRVVYEQYF	TGTGCCTGGAGTTTCTTACCACACACTAGGGTGGTGTACGAGCAGTACTTC
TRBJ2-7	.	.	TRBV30	CAWRPTGQGGYEQYF	TGTGCCTGGAGACCTACGGGGCAGGGGGGCTACGAGCAGTACTTC
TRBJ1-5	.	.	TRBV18	CASSRTNNQPQHF	TGTGCCAGCTCACGTACTAATAATCAGCCCCAGCATTTT
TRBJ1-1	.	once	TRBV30	CAWNPLNTEAFF	TGTGCCTGGAATCCCCTGAACACTGAAGCTTTCTTT
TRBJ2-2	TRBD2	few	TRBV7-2	CASSLAGTSGSGELFF	TGTGCCAGCAGCTTAGCGGGGACTAGCGGATCCGGGGAGCTGTTTTTT
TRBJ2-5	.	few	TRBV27	CASSLSISGFQETQYF	TGTGCCAGCAGTTTGTCGATTAGCGGATTCCAAGAGACCCAGTACTTC
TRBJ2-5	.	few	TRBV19	CASSIYPPETQYF	TGTGCCAGTAGTATATATCCCCCAGAGACCCAGTACTTC
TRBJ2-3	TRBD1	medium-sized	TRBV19	CASSSRDRGSRDTQYF	TGTGCCAGTAGTTCTAGAGACAGGGGAAGCCGAGATACGCAGTATTTT
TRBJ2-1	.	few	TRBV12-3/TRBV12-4	CASREQTWPAEQFF	TGTGCCAGCAGGGAGCAGACTTGGCCCGCTGAGCAGTTCTTC
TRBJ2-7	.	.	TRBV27	CASSLSGLGQGNSYEQYF	TGTGCCAGCAGTTTATCGGGCCTGGGGCAGGGGAACTCCTACGAGCAGTACTTC
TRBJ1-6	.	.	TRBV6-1	CASSFDRRGSPPHF	TGTGCCAGCAGTTTTGACAGGAGAGGCTCACCCCCCCACTTT
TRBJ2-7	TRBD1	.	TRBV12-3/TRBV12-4	CASSPRDSSYEQYF	TGTGCCAGCAGTCCTCGGGACAGCTCCTACGAGCAGTACTTC
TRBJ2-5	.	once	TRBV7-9	CASSLYPSRETQYF	TGTGCCAGCAGCTTATACCCTTCCCGGGAGACCCAGTACTTC
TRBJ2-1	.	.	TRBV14	CASSQQFYNEQFF	TGTGCCAGCAGCCAGCAGTTTTACAATGAGCAGTTCTTC
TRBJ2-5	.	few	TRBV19	CASSPVSGVLEETQYF	TGTGCCAGTAGCCCCGTGAGTGGCGTATTAGAAGAGACCCAGTACTTC
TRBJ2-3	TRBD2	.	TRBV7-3	CASSFTTSGSGDTQYF	TGTGCCAGCAGCTTCACAACTAGCGGGAGTGGGGATACGCAGTATTTT